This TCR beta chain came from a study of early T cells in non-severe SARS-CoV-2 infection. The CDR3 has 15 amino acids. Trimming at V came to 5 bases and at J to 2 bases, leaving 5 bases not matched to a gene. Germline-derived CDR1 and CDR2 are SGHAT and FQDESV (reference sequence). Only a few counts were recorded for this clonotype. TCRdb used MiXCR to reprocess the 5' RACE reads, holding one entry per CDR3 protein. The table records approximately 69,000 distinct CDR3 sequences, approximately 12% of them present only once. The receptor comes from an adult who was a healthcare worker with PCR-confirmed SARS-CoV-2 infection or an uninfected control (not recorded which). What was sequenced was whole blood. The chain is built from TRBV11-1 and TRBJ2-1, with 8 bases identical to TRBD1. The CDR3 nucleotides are TGTGCCAGCAGCCACCACAGGGGGACCTACAATGAGCAGTTCTTC. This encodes CASSHHRGTYNEQFF.